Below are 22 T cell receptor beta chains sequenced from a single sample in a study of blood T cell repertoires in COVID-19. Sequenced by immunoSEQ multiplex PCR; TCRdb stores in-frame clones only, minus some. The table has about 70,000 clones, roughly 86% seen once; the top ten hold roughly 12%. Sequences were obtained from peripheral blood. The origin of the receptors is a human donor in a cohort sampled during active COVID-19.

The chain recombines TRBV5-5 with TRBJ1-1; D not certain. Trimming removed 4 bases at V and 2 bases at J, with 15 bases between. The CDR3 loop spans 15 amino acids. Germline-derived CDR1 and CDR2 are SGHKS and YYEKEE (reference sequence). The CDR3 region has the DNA TGTGCCAGCAGCGGGGAGACTTTAAGTAACACTGAAGCTTTCTTT. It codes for CASSGETLSNTEAFF.

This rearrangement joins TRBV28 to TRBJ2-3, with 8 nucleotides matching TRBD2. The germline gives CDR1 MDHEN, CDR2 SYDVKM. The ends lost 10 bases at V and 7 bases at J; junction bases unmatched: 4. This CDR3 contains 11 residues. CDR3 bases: TGTGCCACAGGACTAGCTAATACGCAGTATTTT. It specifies CATGLANTQYF. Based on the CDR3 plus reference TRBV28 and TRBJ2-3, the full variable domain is DVKVTQSSRYLVKRTGEKVFLECVQDMDHENMFWYRQDPGLGLRLIYFSYDVKMKEKGDIPEGYSVSREKKERFSLILESASTNQTSMYLCATGLANTQYFGPGTRLTVL.

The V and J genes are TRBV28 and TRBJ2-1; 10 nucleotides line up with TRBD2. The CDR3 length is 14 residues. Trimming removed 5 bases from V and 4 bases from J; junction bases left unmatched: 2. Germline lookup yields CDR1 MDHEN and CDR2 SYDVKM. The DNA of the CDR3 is TGTGCCAGCAGTAGCGGGGGGGCGTACAATGAGCAGTTCTTC. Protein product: CASSSGGAYNEQFF.

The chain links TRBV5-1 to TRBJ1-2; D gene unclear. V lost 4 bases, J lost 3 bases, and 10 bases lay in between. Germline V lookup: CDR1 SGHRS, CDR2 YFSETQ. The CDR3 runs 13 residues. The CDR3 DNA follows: TGCGCCAGCAGCCGGGCGGAGGACTATGGCTACACCTTC. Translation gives CASSRAEDYGYTF.

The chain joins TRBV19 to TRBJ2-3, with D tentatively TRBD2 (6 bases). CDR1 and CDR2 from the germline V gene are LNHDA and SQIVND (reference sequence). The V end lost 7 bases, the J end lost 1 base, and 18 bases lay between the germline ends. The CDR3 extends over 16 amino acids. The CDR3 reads CASTVPTGRRTDTQYF. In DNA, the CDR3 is TGTGCCAGTACCGTTCCCACCGGGAGACGCACAGATACGCAGTATTTT.

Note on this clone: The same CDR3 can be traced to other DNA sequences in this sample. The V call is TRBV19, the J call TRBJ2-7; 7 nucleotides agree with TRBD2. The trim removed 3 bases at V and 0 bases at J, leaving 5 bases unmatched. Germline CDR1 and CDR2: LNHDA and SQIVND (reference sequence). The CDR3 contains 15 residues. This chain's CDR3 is CASSMVGGSSYEQYF. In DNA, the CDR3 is TGTGCCAGTAGTATGGTGGGAGGGAGCTCCTACGAGCAGTACTTC.

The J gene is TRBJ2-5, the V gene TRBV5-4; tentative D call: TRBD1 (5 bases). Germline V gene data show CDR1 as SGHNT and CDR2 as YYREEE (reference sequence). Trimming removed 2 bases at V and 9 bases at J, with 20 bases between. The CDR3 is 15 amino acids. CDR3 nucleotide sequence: TGTGCCAGCAGCTTCGATTCCTCCCTAATAGGGGCCCAGTACTTC. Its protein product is CASSFDSSLIGAQYF.

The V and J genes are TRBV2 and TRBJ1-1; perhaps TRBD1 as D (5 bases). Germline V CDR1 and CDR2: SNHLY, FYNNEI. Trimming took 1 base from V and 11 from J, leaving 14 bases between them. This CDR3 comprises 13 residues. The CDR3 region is CASSEGVRAGAFF. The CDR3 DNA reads TGTGCCAGCAGTGAAGGGGTCAGGGCAGGTGCTTTCTTT.

CDR3: CASSSRRDSNQPQHF. DNA for the CDR3: TGTGCCAGCAGCTCGAGACGGGATAGCAATCAGCCCCAGCATTTT. The chain employs TRBV9 and TRBJ1-5; D ambiguous. CDR1 is SGDLS and CDR2 is YYNGEE in the germline V gene. The CDR3 is 15 residues long. Between the trimmed V and J ends, which lost 4 bases and 0 bases, there was a span of 11 bases.

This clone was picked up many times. Here the CDR3 reads CASSQGEGWKEEKLFF. The CDR3 DNA sequence: TGTGCCAGCAGCCAAGGGGAGGGGTGGAAGGAGGAAAAACTGTTTTTT. The chain has TRBV3-1 (or the pseudogene TRBV3-2) and TRBJ1-4; a weak D match, TRBD1 (5 bases). V lost 1 base and J 8 bases, leaving 17 bases between the germline ends. CDR1 and CDR2 from the germline V gene are LGHDT and YNNKEL (reference sequence). The CDR3 totals 16 residues.

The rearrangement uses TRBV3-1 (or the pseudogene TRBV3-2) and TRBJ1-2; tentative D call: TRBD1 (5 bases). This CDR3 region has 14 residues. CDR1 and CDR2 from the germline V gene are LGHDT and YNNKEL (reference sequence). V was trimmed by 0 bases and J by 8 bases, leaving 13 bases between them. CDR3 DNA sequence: TGTGCCAGCAGCCAAGATGGCAGGGTTGGCGGCTACACCTTC. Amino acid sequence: CASSQDGRVGGYTF.

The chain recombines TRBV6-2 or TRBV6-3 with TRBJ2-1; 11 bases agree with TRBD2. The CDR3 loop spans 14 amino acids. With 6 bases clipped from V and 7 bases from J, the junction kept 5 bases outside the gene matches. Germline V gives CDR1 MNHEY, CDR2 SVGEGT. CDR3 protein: CASSQGLAVNEQFF. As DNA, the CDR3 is TGTGCCAGCAGCCAGGGACTAGCGGTGAATGAGCAGTTCTTC.

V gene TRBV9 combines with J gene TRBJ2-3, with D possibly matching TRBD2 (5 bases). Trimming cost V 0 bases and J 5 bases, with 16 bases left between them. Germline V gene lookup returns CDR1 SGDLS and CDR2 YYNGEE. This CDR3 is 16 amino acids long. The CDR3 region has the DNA TGTGCCAGCAGCGTAGATGGGCTCCCCGGGGAAGATACGCAGTATTTT. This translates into CASSVDGLPGEDTQYF. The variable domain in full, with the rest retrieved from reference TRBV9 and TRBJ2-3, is DSGVTQTPKHLITATGQRVTLRCSPRSGDLSVYWYQQSLDQGLQFLIQYYNGEERAKGNILERFSAQQFPDLHSELNLSSLELGDSALYFCASSVDGLPGEDTQYFGPGTRLTVL.

This chain's CDR3 is CASSSSGTGGYEQYF. CDR3 nucleotide sequence: TGCGCCAGCAGCTCCTCCGGGACAGGCGGCTACGAGCAGTACTTC. The V call is TRBV5-1, the J call TRBJ2-7, with TRBD1 matching over 8 bases. The CDR3 runs to 15 residues. Trimming removed 3 bases from V and 3 bases from J; junction bases left unmatched: 8. Germline CDR1 reads SGHRS; CDR2 reads YFSETQ.

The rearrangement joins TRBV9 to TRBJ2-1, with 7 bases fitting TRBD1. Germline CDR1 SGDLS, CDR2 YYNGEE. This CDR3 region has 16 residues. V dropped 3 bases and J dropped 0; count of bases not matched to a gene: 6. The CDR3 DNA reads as TGTGCCAGCAGCGCGACACAGGGGAGCTCCTACAATGAGCAGTTCTTC. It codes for CASSATQGSSYNEQFF.

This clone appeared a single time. The CDR3 DNA reads as TGTGCCAGCACGGGACAGCACCAAGAGACCCAGTACTTC. Its translation: CASTGQHQETQYF. The chain has TRBV11-2 and TRBJ2-5; 7 positions agree with TRBD1. The V gene's germline CDR1 is SGHAT and CDR2 FQNNGV. The CDR3 length is 13 residues. V lost 7 bases to trimming and J lost 0 bases; unmatched junction nucleotides: 2.

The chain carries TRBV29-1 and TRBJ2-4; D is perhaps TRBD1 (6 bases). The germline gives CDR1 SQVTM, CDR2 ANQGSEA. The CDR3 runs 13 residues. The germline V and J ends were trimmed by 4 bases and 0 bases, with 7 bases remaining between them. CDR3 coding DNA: TGCAGCGTTGGGGGGCTAGCCAAAAACATTCAGTACTTC. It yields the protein CSVGGLAKNIQYF. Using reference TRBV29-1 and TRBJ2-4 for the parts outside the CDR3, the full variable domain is SAVISQKPSRDICQRGTSLTIQCQVDSQVTMMFWYRQQPGQSLTLIATANQGSEATYESGFVIDKFPISRPNLTFSTLTVSNMSPEDSSIYLCSVGGLAKNIQYFGAGTRLSVL.

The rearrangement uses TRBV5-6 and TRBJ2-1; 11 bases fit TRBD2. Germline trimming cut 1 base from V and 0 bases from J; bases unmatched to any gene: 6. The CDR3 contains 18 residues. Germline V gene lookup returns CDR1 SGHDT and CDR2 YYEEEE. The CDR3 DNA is TGTGCCAGCAGCTTGAGTCTAGCGGGGGGCTTCTCCTACAATGAGCAGTTCTTC. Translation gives CASSLSLAGGFSYNEQFF. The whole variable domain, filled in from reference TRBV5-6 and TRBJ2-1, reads DAGVTQSPTHLIKTRGQQVTLRCSPKSGHDTVSWYQQALGQGPQFIFQYYEEEERQRGNFPDRFSGHQFPNYSSELNVNALLLGDSALYLCASSLSLAGGFSYNEQFFGPGTRLTVL.

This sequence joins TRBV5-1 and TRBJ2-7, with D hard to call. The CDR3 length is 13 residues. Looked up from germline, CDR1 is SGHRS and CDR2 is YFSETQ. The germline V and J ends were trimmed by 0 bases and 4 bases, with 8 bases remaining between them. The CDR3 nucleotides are TGCGCCAGCAGCTTGGGGGCGCATTACGAGCAGTACTTC. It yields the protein CASSLGAHYEQYF.

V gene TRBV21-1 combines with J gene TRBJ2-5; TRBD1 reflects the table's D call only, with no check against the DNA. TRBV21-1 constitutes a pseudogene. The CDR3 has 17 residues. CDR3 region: CASSKGGRTLRGETQYF. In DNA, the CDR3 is TGTGCCAGCAGCAAAGGGGGGCGGACACTTCGGGGAGAGACCCAGTACTTC.

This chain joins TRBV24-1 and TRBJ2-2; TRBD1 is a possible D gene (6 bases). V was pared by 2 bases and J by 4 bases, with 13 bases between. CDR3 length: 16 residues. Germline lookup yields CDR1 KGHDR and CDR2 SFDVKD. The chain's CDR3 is CATSDSRQVPTGELFF. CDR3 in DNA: TGTGCCACCAGTGATTCTAGACAGGTCCCCACCGGGGAGCTGTTTTTT.

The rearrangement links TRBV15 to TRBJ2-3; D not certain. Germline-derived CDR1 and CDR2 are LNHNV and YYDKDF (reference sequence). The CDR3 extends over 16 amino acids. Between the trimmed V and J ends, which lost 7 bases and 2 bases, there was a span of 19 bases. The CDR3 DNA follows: TGTGCCACCAAATCCAATTCGGCGGCGGTCACAGATACGCAGTATTTT. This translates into CATKSNSAAVTDTQYF.